The 28 T cell receptor beta chains listed next were all sequenced from one sample in a study of CXCR3-negative and CXCR3-positive naive CD8 T cells. Findings and caveats of the study: Comparison of naive cells showed more hydrophobic TRB CDR3s in CXCR3-positive than in CXCR3-negative naive cells.

No antigen has been identified for these receptors. Libraries of TRB cDNA were made by 5' RACE and carried UMIs. TCRdb re-analyzed the 5' RACE reads; it lists each CDR3 protein once, without DNA. The sample table includes 90,000 to 100,000 distinct CDR3 sequences. Sequenced input: naive CXCR3+ CD8+ T cells from blood. Documented subset: CD45RO-CCR7+CD27+CD95- naive CD8+ T cells expressing CXCR3 (TNR3+). The receptors stem from a human donor in good health. Some clones in this sample may be carry-over from other donors' samples.

The CDR3 loop reads CASSLISSYNEQFF. V and J are TRBV28 and TRBJ2-1. Germline V gives CDR1 MDHEN, CDR2 SYDVKM. This CDR3 region has 14 residues.

The rearrangement links TRBV27 to TRBJ2-2; there is no DNA to check the TCRdb D call of TRBD1. Germline V gives CDR1 MNHEY, CDR2 SMNVEV (reference sequence). This CDR3 contains 14 residues. CDR3 in amino acids: CASRDTGSAGELFF.

The CDR3: CSVLPGNEQYF. The V and J genes are TRBV29-1 and TRBJ2-7; the TCRdb call, TRBD2, lacks DNA for checking. The germline gives CDR1 SQVTM, CDR2 ANQGSEA. The CDR3 extends over 11 amino acids.

The chain joins TRBV20-1 to TRBJ2-5. The CDR3 covers 14 residues. The germline gives CDR1 DFQATT, CDR2 SNEGSKA (reference sequence). The CDR3 sequence: CSAREYTYGETQYF.

This chain links TRBV20-1 with TRBJ2-3; lacking DNA, the TRBD1 call made by TCRdb goes unchecked. Germline CDR1 is DFQATT and CDR2 is SNEGSKA (reference sequence). The CDR3 runs 14 residues. Here the CDR3 reads CSAHRDPGTDTQYF.

The V gene is TRBV2, the J gene TRBJ2-7; the D gene TCRdb calls, TRBD2, cannot be checked with no DNA. The germline CDR1 and CDR2 sequences are SNHLY and FYNNEI. CDR3 length: 16 residues. The CDR3 loop is CASSEAEASGSYEQYF.

The rearrangement links TRBV28 to TRBJ2-7; no DNA is available, so the TRBD2 call from TCRdb remains unchecked. The CDR3 is made up of 15 amino acids. CDR1 is MDHEN and CDR2 is SYDVKM in the germline V gene. The chain's CDR3 is CASSFTLAGFYEQYF.

V and J are TRBV7-3 and TRBJ2-1; TCRdb's D gene call, TRBD2, goes unchecked for lack of DNA. The germline gives CDR1 SGHTA, CDR2 FQGTGA. The CDR3 is 16 residues long. CDR3 amino acids: CARTSGGHSSYNEQFF.

V is TRBV7-9 and J is TRBJ2-3; the D gene TCRdb calls, TRBD1, cannot be checked with no DNA. The CDR3 totals 16 residues. Per the germline V gene, CDR1 is SEHNR and CDR2 is FQNEAQ (reference sequence). The CDR3 here is CASSTPEGLNTDTQYF.

This chain joins TRBV23-1 and TRBJ2-5; the D call of TRBD1 rests on TCRdb alone, since no DNA is present to check it. TRBV23-1 is known as an ORF, though its function is uncertain. This CDR3 has 18 residues. CDR3: CATVCWTGRLRPKETQYF.

The chain links TRBV6-1 to TRBJ1-5; the D call of TRBD1 rests on TCRdb alone, since no DNA is present to check it. This CDR3 is built from 21 residues. The germline gives CDR1 MNHNS, CDR2 SASEGT. The CDR3 spells CASSEPAGQGVIRAPPQPQHF.

The chain joins TRBV7-2 to TRBJ2-1; with no DNA, the TCRdb D assignment of TRBD1 cannot be verified. Germline CDR1 and CDR2: SGHTA and FQGNSA. This CDR3 is built from 16 residues. This CDR3 is CASSGPGTSPYNEQFF. Full variable domain (outside the CDR3, taken from reference TRBV7-2 and TRBJ2-1): GAGVSQSPSNKVTEKGKDVELRCDPISGHTALYWYRQSLGQGLEFLIYFQGNSAPDKSGLPSDRFSAERTGGSVSTLTIQRTQQEDSAVYLCASSGPGTSPYNEQFFGPGTRLTVL.

This chain links TRBV7-6 with TRBJ2-5; there is no DNA to check the TCRdb D call of TRBD1. This CDR3 comprises 15 residues. The V gene's germline CDR1 is SGHVS and CDR2 FNYEAQ. CDR3: CASSFRRQGQEIQYF.

V usage is TRBV7-9 and J usage is TRBJ1-1; TCRdb proposes TRBD1, but this gene call is untestable without DNA. Germline CDR1 reads SEHNR; CDR2 reads FQNEAQ (reference sequence). The CDR3 covers 12 residues. The CDR3 here is CASSLKSPEAFF.

V and J are TRBV5-1 and TRBJ2-1; no DNA is available, so the TRBD2 call from TCRdb remains unchecked. The CDR3 extends over 17 amino acids. Germline CDR1 and CDR2: SGHRS and YFSETQ. CDR3 protein: CASSLASDSSSYNEQFF.

The J gene is TRBJ2-7, the V gene TRBV27; the D gene TCRdb calls, TRBD1, cannot be checked with no DNA. The CDR3 is 15 residues long. Per germline, CDR1 MNHEY and CDR2 SMNVEV (reference sequence). CDR3 in amino acids: CASSLSLGTGNEQYF.

The rearrangement joins TRBV4-1 to TRBJ2-3; with no DNA, the TCRdb D assignment of TRBD2 cannot be verified. CDR1 MGHRA and CDR2 YSYEKL come from the germline V gene. The CDR3 spans 13 residues. The CDR3 here is CASSLTSSDTQYF.

The chain recombines TRBV5-1 with TRBJ2-7; TCRdb calls TRBD2, which cannot be checked without DNA. CDR1 is SGHRS and CDR2 is YFSETQ in the germline V gene. The CDR3 loop spans 12 amino acids. The CDR3 reads CASTNSGYEQYF.

The chain couples TRBV7-9 to TRBJ2-1. This CDR3 is 13 amino acids long. Germline CDR1 SEHNR, CDR2 FQNEAQ (reference sequence). CDR3 region: CASRPSGYNEQFF.

The gene calls are TRBV10-3 and TRBJ2-7; absent DNA, TCRdb's TRBD1 call cannot be checked. The CDR3 spans 11 residues. Germline assignment: CDR1 ENHRY and CDR2 SYGVKD. The CDR3 reads CAITLGSEQYF.

J is TRBJ1-1 and V is TRBV28. In germline, CDR1 is MDHEN, CDR2 SYDVKM. The CDR3 covers 15 residues. CDR3 region: CASRVSGRYGAEAFF.

V and J are TRBV29-1 and TRBJ2-5; TCRdb selects TRBD2, and the lack of DNA leaves this call unchecked. The length of the CDR3 is 12 residues. Germline CDR1 reads SQVTM; CDR2 reads ANQGSEA. This chain's CDR3 is CSVASGEETQCF.

The rearrangement uses TRBV3-1 and TRBJ2-5. CDR3 length: 14 amino acids. The germline CDR1 and CDR2 sequences are LGHDT and YNNKEL (reference sequence). This chain's CDR3 is CASSQDRWGETQYF.

Here the CDR3 reads CATQRGGEQYF. The gene calls are TRBV10-3 and TRBJ2-7. Germline CDR1 is ENHRY and CDR2 is SYGVKD. There are 11 residues in the CDR3.

The V and J genes are TRBV20-1 and TRBJ2-7; TCRdb calls TRBD2, which cannot be checked without DNA. The CDR3 spans 15 residues. The germline gives CDR1 DFQATT, CDR2 SNEGSKA (reference sequence). CDR3 residues: CSARPPFPTGAEQYF.

V gene TRBV12-5 combines with J gene TRBJ2-2; no DNA is available, so the TRBD1 call from TCRdb remains unchecked. Looked up from germline, CDR1 is LGHNT and CDR2 is FRNRAP. This CDR3 comprises 19 residues. The chain's CDR3 is CASGAFLTDSLGWDGELFF.

V and J are TRBV18 and TRBJ2-1; the D call of TRBD1 rests on TCRdb alone, since no DNA is present to check it. This CDR3 contains 14 residues. CDR1 and CDR2 (germline): KGHSH, LQKENI. CDR3 residues: CASSPPPGSNEQFF.

This chain connects TRBV3-1 to TRBJ2-1; TCRdb gives TRBD2 as the D gene, but with no DNA this cannot be confirmed. The CDR3 runs to 16 residues. Germline CDR1 LGHDT, CDR2 YNNKEL (reference sequence). CDR3 sequence reads: CASSQEFLVVYNEQFF.